The rows below give T cell receptor beta chains drawn from one sample of a study of technical replicates of blood from four donors. The method was immunoSEQ multiplex PCR; TCRdb's version includes in-frame clones alone and lacks a portion of them. This sample has 75,000 to 80,000 clones; 85% to 95% occur once, and the top ten carry 0.3% to 0.45%. The sample was T cells isolated from PBMCs. The receptors shown here come from a human donor in good health. The CDR3 runs from the conserved cysteine through the conserved F or W. Fields, in order: CDR3 DNA, CDR3 protein, J gene, CDR3 length, clone size, D gene, V gene. A D gene is named only where the DNA matches it firmly. Where a row states a size, it is once, few, many or the class of an expanded clone; other rows omit it.

cdr3_nt: TGTGCTAGTGGTCGTCAGGGGCTTACCTACAATGAGCAGTTCTTC; cdr3_aa: CASGRQGLTYNEQFF; j_call: TRBJ2-1; cdr3_length: 15; clone_size: NA; d_call: NA; v_call: TRBV12-5
cdr3_nt: TGCGCCAGCAGCTACGGGCGGGAAAACGAGCAGTACTTC; cdr3_aa: CASSYGRENEQYF; j_call: TRBJ2-7; cdr3_length: 13; clone_size: NA; d_call: NA; v_call: TRBV5-1
cdr3_nt: TGCGCCAGCAGCCAAGGCGGATACACTGAAGCTTTCTTT; cdr3_aa: CASSQGGYTEAFF; j_call: TRBJ1-1; cdr3_length: 13; clone_size: NA; d_call: NA; v_call: TRBV4-3
cdr3_nt: TGTGCCAGCAGCCAAGATGGGGCTAGCGGGGGCGGTATAGCCAAAAACATTCAGTACTTC; cdr3_aa: CASSQDGASGGGIAKNIQYF; j_call: TRBJ2-4; cdr3_length: 20; clone_size: NA; d_call: TRBD2; v_call: TRBV4-2
cdr3_nt: TGCGCCAGCAGTGAGTCGGGGCCCCACAATGAGCAGTTCTTC; cdr3_aa: CASSESGPHNEQFF; j_call: TRBJ2-1; cdr3_length: 14; clone_size: NA; d_call: NA; v_call: TRBV10-1
cdr3_nt: TGTGCCAGCGTTCAGGGGTACTCTGGAAACACCATATATTTT; cdr3_aa: CASVQGYSGNTIYF; j_call: TRBJ1-3; cdr3_length: 14; clone_size: NA; d_call: NA; v_call: TRBV6-1
cdr3_nt: TGTGCCAGCACTCTAGCGGGAGCAGGCACCGGGGAGCTGTTTTTT; cdr3_aa: CASTLAGAGTGELFF; j_call: TRBJ2-2; cdr3_length: 15; clone_size: NA; d_call: TRBD2; v_call: TRBV28
cdr3_nt: TGTGCCAGCAGCCCGGGACTAGCGGGAGCGTCCTACAATGAGCAGTTCTTC; cdr3_aa: CASSPGLAGASYNEQFF; j_call: TRBJ2-1; cdr3_length: 17; clone_size: NA; d_call: TRBD2; v_call: TRBV13
cdr3_nt: TGTGCCAGCAGTGCCCGACTAGCAAATGAGCAGTTCTTC; cdr3_aa: CASSARLANEQFF; j_call: TRBJ2-1; cdr3_length: 13; clone_size: NA; d_call: TRBD2; v_call: TRBV6-4
cdr3_nt: TGCAGCGTTGAAGTCTCAGGGTTCGGAGATACGCAGTATTTT; cdr3_aa: CSVEVSGFGDTQYF; j_call: TRBJ2-3; cdr3_length: 14; clone_size: NA; d_call: NA; v_call: TRBV29-1
cdr3_nt: TGTGCCAGTAGTATAGGCACGGGGAATGAAAAACTGTTTTTT; cdr3_aa: CASSIGTGNEKLFF; j_call: TRBJ1-4; cdr3_length: 14; clone_size: few; d_call: NA; v_call: TRBV19